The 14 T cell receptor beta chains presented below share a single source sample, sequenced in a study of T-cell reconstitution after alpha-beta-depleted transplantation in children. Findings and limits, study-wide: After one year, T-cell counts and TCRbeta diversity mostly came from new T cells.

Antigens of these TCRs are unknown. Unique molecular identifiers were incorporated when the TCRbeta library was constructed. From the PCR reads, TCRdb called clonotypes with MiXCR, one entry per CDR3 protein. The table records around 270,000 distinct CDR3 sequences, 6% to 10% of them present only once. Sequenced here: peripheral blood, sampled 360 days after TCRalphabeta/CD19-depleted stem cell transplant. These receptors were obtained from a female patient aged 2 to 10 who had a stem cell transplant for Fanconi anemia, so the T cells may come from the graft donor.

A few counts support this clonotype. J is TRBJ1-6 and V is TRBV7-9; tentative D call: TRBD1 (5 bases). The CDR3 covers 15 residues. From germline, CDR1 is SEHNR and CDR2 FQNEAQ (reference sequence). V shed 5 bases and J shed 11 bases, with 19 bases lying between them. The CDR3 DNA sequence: TGTGCCAGCAGCGGAGGGGTCGGGTCTTTGGCACCCCTCCACTTT. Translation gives CASSGGVGSLAPLHF. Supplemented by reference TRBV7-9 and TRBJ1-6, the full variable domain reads DTGVSQNPRHKITKRGQNVTFRCDPISEHNRLYWYRQTLGQGPEFLTYFQNEAQLEKSRLLSDRFSAERPKGSFSTLEIQRTEQGDSAMYLCASSGGVGSLAPLHFGNGTRLTVT.

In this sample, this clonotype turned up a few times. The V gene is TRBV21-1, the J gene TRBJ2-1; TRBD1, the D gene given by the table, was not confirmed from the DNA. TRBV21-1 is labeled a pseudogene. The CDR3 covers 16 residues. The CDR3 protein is CASSKEQGKGVNEQFF. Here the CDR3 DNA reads TGTGCCAGCAGCAAAGAGCAGGGGAAGGGGGTCAATGAGCAGTTCTTC.

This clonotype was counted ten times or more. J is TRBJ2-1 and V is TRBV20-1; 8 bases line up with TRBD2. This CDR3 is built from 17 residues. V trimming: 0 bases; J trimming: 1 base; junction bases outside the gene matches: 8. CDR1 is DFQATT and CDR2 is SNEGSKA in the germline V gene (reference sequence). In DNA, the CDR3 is TGCAGTGCTAGAGATGCGGGGGGCCACACTTCCTACAATGAGCAGTTCTTC. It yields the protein CSARDAGGHTSYNEQFF.

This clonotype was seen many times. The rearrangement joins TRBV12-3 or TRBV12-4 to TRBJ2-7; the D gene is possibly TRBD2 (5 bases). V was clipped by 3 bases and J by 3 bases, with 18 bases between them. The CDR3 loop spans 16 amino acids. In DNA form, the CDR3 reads TGTGCCAGCAGTTTCCGGGGAGCGGAGAGTGTCTACGAGCAGTACTTC. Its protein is CASSFRGAESVYEQYF.

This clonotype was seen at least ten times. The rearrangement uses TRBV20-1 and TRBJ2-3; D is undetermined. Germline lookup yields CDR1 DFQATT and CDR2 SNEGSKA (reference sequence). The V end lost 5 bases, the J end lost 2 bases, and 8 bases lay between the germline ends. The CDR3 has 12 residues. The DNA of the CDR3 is TGCAGTGCTCGCCACCACACAGATACGCAGTATTTT. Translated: CSARHHTDTQYF.

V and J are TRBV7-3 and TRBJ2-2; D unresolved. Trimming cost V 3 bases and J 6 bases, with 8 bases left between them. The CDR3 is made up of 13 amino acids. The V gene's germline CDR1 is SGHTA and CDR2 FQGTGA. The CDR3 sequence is CASSFGVSGELFF. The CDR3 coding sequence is TGTGCCAGCAGCTTTGGAGTTTCCGGGGAGCTGTTTTTT.

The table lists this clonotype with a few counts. This CDR3 is CSAHTGLTGELFF. The CDR3 coding sequence is TGCAGTGCTCACACAGGGCTCACCGGGGAGCTGTTTTTT. The chain combines TRBV20-1 with TRBJ2-2, with D perhaps matching TRBD1 (6 bases). The CDR3 sequence is 13 residues long. Germline V gene lookup returns CDR1 DFQATT and CDR2 SNEGSKA (reference sequence). Trimming took off 5 bases at V and 4 bases at J, with 11 bases between the two ends.

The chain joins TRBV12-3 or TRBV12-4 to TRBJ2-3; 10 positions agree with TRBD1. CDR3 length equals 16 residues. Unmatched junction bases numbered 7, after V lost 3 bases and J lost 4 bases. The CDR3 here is CASSFGGTGASDTQYF. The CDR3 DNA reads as TGTGCCAGCAGTTTTGGTGGGACAGGGGCATCAGATACGCAGTATTTT.

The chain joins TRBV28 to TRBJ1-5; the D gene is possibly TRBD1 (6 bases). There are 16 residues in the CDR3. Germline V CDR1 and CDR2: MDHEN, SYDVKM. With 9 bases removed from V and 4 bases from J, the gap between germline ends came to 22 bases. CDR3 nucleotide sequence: TGTGCCAGTAGGAAATTTGGGGGACAAGGGAATCAGCCCCAGCATTTT. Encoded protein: CASRKFGGQGNQPQHF.

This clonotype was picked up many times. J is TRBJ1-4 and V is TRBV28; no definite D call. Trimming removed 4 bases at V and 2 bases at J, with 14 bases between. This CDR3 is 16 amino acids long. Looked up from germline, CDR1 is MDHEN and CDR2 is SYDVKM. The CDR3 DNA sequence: TGTGCCAGCAGTTCCACCCGGCGGGCGACTAATGAAAAACTGTTTTTT. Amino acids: CASSSTRRATNEKLFF.

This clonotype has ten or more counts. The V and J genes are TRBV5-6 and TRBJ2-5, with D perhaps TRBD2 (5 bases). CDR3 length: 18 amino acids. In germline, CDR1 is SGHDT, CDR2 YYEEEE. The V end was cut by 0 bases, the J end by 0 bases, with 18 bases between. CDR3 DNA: TGTGCCAGCAGCTTGGCGATGGTTAGTAGCGTGTACCAAGAGACCCAGTACTTC. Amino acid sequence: CASSLAMVSSVYQETQYF.

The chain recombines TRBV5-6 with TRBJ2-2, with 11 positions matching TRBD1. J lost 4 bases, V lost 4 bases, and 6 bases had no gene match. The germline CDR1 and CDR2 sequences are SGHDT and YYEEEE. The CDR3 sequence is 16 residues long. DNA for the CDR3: TGTGCCAGCAGCCATCGGACAGGGGGCGTCACCGGGGAGCTGTTTTTT. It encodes CASSHRTGGVTGELFF. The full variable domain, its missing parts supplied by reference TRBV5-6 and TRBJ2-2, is DAGVTQSPTHLIKTRGQQVTLRCSPKSGHDTVSWYQQALGQGPQFIFQYYEEEERQRGNFPDRFSGHQFPNYSSELNVNALLLGDSALYLCASSHRTGGVTGELFFGEGSRLTVL.

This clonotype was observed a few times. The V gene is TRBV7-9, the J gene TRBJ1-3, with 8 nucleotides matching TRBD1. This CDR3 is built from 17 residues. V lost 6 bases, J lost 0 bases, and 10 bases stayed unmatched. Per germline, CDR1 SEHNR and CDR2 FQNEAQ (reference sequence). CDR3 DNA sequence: TGTGCCAGCAGTCACCTCGGGGACAGGCACTCTGGAAACACCATATATTTT. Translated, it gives CASSHLGDRHSGNTIYF.

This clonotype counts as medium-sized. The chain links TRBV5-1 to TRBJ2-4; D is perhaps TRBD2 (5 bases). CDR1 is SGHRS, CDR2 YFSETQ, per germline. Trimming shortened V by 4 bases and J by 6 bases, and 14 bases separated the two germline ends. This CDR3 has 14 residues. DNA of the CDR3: TGCGCCAGCAGCCTCCTAGGCAGCGGAAACATTCAGTACTTC. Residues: CASSLLGSGNIQYF.